Listed below are T cell receptor beta chains from one sample, sequenced in a study of spatial heterogeneity in lung cancer. TCRdb fed the 5' RACE reads into MiXCR, producing one record per CDR3 protein. The profile shows 45,000 to 55,000 distinct CDR3 sequences, roughly 5% of them singletons. The sample in question was PBMCs, obtained at surgery. The source is a male donor with early-stage non-small cell lung cancer. Each CDR3 is given with its conserved first and last residue. The order of the fields is V gene, D gene, J gene, clone size, CDR3 protein, CDR3 DNA. The D gene is left open where the match is weak. The listing skips clone size in some rows; elsewhere it reads once, few, many or a size class.

TRBV6-5,TRBD1,TRBJ1-3,many,CASSFSTGTAKNTIYF,TGTGCCAGCAGTTTTTCCACCGGGACAGCAAAAAACACCATATATTTT
TRBV5-1,TRBD2,TRBJ2-3,many,CASRTSGTSGNLDTQYF,TGCGCCAGCAGGACTAGCGGGACTAGCGGGAATCTGGATACGCAGTATTTT
TRBV27,TRBD2,TRBJ2-1,NA,CASSPAGAGRNEQFF,TGTGCCAGCAGTCCAGCGGGAGCTGGTAGGAATGAGCAGTTCTTC
TRBV20-1,NA,TRBJ2-1,NA,CSARKGQLNEQFF,TGCAGTGCTAGAAAGGGGCAGCTCAATGAGCAGTTCTTC
TRBV20-1,NA,TRBJ2-1,NA,CSARELTEQFF,TGCAGTGCTAGAGAGCTTACGGAGCAGTTCTTC
TRBV3-1,TRBD2,TRBJ2-7,many,CASSHWSGRDPDEQYF,TGTGCCAGCAGTCATTGGAGCGGGAGGGACCCCGACGAGCAGTACTTC
TRBV5-1,TRBD1,TRBJ1-4,few,CASSHPGTANEKLFF,TGCGCCAGCAGCCACCCCGGGACAGCGAATGAAAAACTGTTTTTT
TRBV20-1,TRBD1,TRBJ1-2,few,CSARQGAYGYTF,TGCAGTGCCCGACAGGGCGCGTATGGCTACACCTTC
TRBV7-2,NA,TRBJ2-2,many,CASSLAEAGVSGELFF,TGTGCCAGCAGCTTAGCTGAGGCAGGGGTATCCGGGGAGCTGTTTTTT
TRBV6-2/TRBV6-3,NA,TRBJ1-1,many,CASSYDKSTEAFF,TGTGCCAGCAGTTACGATAAGAGCACTGAAGCTTTCTTT
TRBV15,NA,TRBJ2-4,many,CATSRDRDIQYF,TGTGCCACCAGCAGAGATAGAGACATTCAGTACTTC
TRBV10-3,TRBD1,TRBJ2-7,many,CAISEFGQGWSYEQYF,TGTGCCATCAGTGAGTTCGGACAGGGGTGGTCCTACGAGCAGTACTTC
TRBV29-1,NA,TRBJ2-3,many,CSVDLAQLSTDTQYF,TGCAGCGTTGATCTGGCGCAATTAAGCACAGATACGCAGTATTTT
TRBV28,NA,TRBJ2-1,many,CASTSLGQINNEQFF,TGTGCCAGCACCTCTTTAGGGCAGATAAACAATGAGCAGTTCTTC
TRBV20-1,NA,TRBJ2-7,many,CSAMTRLGDEQYF,TGCAGTGCTATGACTAGGCTCGGCGACGAGCAGTACTTC
TRBV11-2,TRBD2,TRBJ2-1,NA,CASSFHGTRDNEQFF,TGTGCCAGCAGCTTCCATGGGACTAGGGACAATGAGCAGTTCTTC
TRBV20-1,NA,TRBJ1-6,many,CSARVLPGSRDSPLHF,TGCAGTGCTAGAGTCCTACCGGGCTCACGGGATTCACCCCTCCACTTT